This T cell receptor beta chain was observed in a study of T cells in Graves' hyperthyroidism and ophthalmopathy. Concerning this clonotype: Its antigen remains unidentified.

Whole-study results and caveats: Among thyroid clonotypes expanded above 0.001, most also appeared in blood. Onset of ophthalmopathy came a median 6.5 months after the model predicted it.

CDR3 length: 14 residues. The V and J ends lost 0 bases and 6 bases respectively, with 11 bases between them. Germline-derived CDR1 and CDR2 are LGHNA and YSLEER. RNA transcripts served as the template for amplifying TCR beta CDR3 regions. Initially, a first-round RT-PCR of the TCR CDR3 employed the HTBI primer set. TCRdb itself ran the multiplex PCR reads through MiXCR, one entry per CDR3 protein. The profile shows over 450,000 distinct CDR3 sequences, roughly a sixth of them singletons. The chain couples TRBV4-3 to TRBJ1-2; D ambiguous. The receptor was isolated from a young woman with Graves' ophthalmopathy. Sample: blood. The CDR3 spells CASSQDRFVNGYTF. The DNA for the CDR3 is TGCGCCAGCAGCCAAGATCGCTTTGTGAATGGCTACACCTTC.